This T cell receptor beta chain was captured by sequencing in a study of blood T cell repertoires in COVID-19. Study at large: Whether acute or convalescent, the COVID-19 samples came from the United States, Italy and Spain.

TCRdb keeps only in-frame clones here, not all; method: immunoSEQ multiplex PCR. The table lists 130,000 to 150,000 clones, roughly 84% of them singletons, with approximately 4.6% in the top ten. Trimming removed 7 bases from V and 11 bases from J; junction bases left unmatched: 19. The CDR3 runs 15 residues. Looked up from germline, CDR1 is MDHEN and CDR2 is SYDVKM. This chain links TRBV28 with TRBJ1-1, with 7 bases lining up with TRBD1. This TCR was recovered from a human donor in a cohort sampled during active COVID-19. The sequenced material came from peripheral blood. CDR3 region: CASIPSTPLSDRAFF. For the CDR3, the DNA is TGTGCCAGCATTCCATCCACCCCGCTCTCGGACAGGGCTTTCTTT.